This T cell receptor beta chain comes out of a study of shared clonotypes between healthy human individuals. Deep-level running was used for the assay. Produced via immunoSEQ multiplex PCR; TCRdb's table is partial and in-frame only. The sample records about 2.4 million clones, approximately 93% being singletons. About this clone itself: Its antigen is not identified.

Trimming took 1 base from V and 4 from J, leaving 16 bases between them. The CDR3 totals 16 residues. The germline V gene has CDR1 MNHNS and CDR2 SASEGT. Study-wide results and caveats: Sequencing depth was expected to influence donor clonotype sharing.

The clonotype originates from a young man in good health. Some clones in this sample may be carry-over from other donors' samples. The specimen was naive CD4+ T cells from PBMCs. Subset: CD45RA+ positively selected. V is TRBV6-1 and J is TRBJ1-2; D is ambiguous. CDR3 loop: CASSEGRGHPSYGYTF. The CDR3 nucleotides read TGTGCCAGCAGTGAAGGACGAGGCCACCCAAGCTATGGCTACACCTTC.